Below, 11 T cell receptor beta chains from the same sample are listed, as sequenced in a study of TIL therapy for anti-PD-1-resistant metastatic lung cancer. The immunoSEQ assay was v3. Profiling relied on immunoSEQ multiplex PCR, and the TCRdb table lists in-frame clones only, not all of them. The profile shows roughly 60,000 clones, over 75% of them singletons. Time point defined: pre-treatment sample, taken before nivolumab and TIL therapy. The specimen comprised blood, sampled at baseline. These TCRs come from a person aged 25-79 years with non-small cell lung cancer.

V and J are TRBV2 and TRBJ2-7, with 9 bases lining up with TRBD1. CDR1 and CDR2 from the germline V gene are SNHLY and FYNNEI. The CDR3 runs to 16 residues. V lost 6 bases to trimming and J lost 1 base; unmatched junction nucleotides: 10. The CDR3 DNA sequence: TGTGCCAGCAGAGACTACGACAGGGGGATTTCCTACGAGCAGTACTTC. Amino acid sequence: CASRDYDRGISYEQYF.

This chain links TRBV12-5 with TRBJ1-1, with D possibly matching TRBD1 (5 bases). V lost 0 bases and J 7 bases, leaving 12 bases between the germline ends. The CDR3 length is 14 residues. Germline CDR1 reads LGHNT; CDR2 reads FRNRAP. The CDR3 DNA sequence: TGTGCTAGTGGTTTGGTACTCCGGAGGGGTGAAGCTTTCTTT. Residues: CASGLVLRRGEAFF.

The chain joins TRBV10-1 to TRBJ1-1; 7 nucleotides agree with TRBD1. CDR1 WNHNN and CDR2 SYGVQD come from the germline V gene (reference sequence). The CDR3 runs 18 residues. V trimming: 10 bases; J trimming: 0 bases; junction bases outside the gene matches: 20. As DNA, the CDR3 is TGCGCCACCCTTAACAGGGGCGTTGCCCGTAGATTGAACACTGAAGCTTTCTTT. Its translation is CATLNRGVARRLNTEAFF.

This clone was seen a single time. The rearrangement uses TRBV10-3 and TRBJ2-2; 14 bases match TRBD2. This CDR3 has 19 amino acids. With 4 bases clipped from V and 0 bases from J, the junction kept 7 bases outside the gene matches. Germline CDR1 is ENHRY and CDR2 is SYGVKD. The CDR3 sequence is CAISAGTSGREPNTGELFF. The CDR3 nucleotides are TGTGCCATCAGTGCTGGGACTAGCGGGAGAGAACCGAACACCGGGGAGCTGTTTTTT.

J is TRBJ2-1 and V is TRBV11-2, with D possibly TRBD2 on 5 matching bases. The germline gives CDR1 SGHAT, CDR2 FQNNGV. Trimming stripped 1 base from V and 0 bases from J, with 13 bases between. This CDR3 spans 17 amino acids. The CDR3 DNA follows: TGTGCCAGCAGCTTAGTTACCGGGGTGAGCTCCTACAATGAGCAGTTCTTC. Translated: CASSLVTGVSSYNEQFF. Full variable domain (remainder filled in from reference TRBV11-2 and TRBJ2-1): EAGVAQSPRYKIIEKRQSVAFWCNPISGHATLYWYQQILGQGPKLLIQFQNNGVVDDSQLPKDRFSAERLKGVDSTLKIQPAKLEDSAVYLCASSLVTGVSSYNEQFFGPGTRLTVL.

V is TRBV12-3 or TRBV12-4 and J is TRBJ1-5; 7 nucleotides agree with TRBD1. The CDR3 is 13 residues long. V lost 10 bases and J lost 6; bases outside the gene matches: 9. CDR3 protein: CATSKGGGQPQHF. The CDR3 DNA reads TGTGCCACCTCTAAAGGGGGCGGTCAGCCCCAGCATTTT.

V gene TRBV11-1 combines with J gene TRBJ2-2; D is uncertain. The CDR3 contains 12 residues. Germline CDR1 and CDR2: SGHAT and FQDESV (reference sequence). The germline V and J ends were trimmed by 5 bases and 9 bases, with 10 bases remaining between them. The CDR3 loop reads CASSLGSRELFF. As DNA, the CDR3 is TGTGCCAGCAGCCTTGGATCCCGGGAGCTGTTTTTT.

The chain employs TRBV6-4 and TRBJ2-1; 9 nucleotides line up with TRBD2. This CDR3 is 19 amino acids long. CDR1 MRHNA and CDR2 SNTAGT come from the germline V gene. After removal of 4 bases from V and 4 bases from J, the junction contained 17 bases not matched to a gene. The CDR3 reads CASSVLPSGGPNVYNEQFF. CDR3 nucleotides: TGTGCCAGCAGTGTCCTCCCCAGCGGGGGGCCAAACGTATACAATGAGCAGTTCTTC.

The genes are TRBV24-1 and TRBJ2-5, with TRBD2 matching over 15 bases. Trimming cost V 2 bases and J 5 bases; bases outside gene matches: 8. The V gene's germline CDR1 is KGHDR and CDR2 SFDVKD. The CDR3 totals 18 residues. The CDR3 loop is CATSDSLGLAGGEETQYF. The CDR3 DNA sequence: TGTGCCACCAGTGATTCCCTTGGACTAGCGGGAGGGGAGGAGACCCAGTACTTC.

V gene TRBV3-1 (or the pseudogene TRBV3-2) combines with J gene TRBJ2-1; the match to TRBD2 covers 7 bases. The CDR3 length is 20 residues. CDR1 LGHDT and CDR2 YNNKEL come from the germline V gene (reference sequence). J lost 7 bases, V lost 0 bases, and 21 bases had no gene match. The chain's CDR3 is CASSQEKGVVSGGSWNEQFF. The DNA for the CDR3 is TGTGCCAGCAGCCAAGAAAAGGGCGTCGTTTCTGGCGGGAGTTGGAATGAGCAGTTCTTC.

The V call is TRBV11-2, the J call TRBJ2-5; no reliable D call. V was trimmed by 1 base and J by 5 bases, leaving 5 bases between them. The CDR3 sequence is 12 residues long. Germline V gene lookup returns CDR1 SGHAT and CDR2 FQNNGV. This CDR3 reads CASSLVAETQYF. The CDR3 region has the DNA TGTGCCAGCAGCTTAGTGGCCGAGACCCAGTACTTC. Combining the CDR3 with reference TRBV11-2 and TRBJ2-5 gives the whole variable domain EAGVAQSPRYKIIEKRQSVAFWCNPISGHATLYWYQQILGQGPKLLIQFQNNGVVDDSQLPKDRFSAERLKGVDSTLKIQPAKLEDSAVYLCASSLVAETQYFGPGTRLLVL.